This T cell receptor (beta chain) stems from a study of CD8+ T cells in alopecia areata. Across the whole study: Tofacitinib exposure lasted 6 to 18 months, followed by 6 months off drug. Study outcomes and limitations: Against the mouse data, patients shared TCRs less clearly, possibly for HLA reasons.

As for treatment: oral pan-JAK inhibitor, 5-10 mg twice daily. The authors extracted RNA and reverse transcribed it into cDNA as the sequencing template. Generated by immunoSEQ multiplex PCR, the TCRdb table keeps only in-frame clones and is missing some. This table holds fewer than 250,000 clones, around two fifths found once. The germline V and J ends were trimmed by 2 bases and 0 bases, with 14 bases remaining between them. The CDR3 consists of 18 residues. The germline V gene has CDR1 MGHDK and CDR2 SYGVNS. In the case of this clone: Its matching antigen is unknown.

This rearrangement joins TRBV25-1 to TRBJ2-6; D is perhaps TRBD1 (6 bases). This TCR came from a human donor with alopecia areata. The sequenced sample was CD4+ T cells sorted from blood, obtained at approximately week 31, from a patient treated with tofacitinib. The CDR3 bases are TGTGCCAGCAGTGAAATTAGAGGGGGACACTCTGGGGCCAACGTCCTGACTTTC. It codes for CASSEIRGGHSGANVLTF. Looking up the rest from reference TRBV25-1 and TRBJ2-6 gives the full variable domain: EADIYQTPRYLVIGTGKKITLECSQTMGHDKMYWYQQDPGMELHLIHYSYGVNSTEKGDLSSESTVSRIRTEHFPLTLESARPSHTSQYLCASSEIRGGHSGANVLTFGAGSRLTVL.